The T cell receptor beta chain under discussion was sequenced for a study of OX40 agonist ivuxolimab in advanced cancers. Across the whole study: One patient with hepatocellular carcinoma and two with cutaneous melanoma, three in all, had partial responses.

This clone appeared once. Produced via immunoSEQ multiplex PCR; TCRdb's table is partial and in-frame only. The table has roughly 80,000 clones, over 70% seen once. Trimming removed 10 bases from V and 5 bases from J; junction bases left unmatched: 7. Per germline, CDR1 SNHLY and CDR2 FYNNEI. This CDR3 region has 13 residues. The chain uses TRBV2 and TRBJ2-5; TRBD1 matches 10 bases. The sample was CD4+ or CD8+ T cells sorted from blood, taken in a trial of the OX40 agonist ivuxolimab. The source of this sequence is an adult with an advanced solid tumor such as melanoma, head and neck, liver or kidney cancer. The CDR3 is CATRQGALETQYF. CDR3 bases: TGTGCCACTCGACAGGGGGCGTTGGAGACCCAGTACTTC.